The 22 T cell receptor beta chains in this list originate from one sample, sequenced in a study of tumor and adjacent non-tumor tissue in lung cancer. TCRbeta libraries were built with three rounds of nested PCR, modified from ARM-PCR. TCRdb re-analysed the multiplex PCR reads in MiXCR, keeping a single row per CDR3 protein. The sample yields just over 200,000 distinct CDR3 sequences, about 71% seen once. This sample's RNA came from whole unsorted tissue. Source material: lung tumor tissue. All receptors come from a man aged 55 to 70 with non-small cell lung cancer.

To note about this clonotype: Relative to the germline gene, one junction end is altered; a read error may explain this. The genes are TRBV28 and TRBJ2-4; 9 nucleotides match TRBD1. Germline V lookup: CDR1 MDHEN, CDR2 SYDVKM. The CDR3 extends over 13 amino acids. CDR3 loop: CASTPQGGDREPW. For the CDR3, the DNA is TGTGCCAGCACTCCACAGGGGGGGGACAGGGAACCTTGG.

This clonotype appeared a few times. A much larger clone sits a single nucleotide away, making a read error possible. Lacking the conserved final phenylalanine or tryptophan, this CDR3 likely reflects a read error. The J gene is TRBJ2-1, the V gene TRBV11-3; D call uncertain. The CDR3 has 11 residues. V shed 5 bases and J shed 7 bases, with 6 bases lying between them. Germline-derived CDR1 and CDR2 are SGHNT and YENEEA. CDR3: CASSLLNEQFL. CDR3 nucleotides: TGTGCCAGCAGCCTACTGAATGAGCAGTTCTTA.

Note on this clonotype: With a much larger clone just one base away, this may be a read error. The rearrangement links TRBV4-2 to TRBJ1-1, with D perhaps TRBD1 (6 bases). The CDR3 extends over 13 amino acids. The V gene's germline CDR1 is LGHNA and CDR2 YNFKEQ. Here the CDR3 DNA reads TGTGCCAGCGGCCAAGGGGGAGACACTGAAGCTTTCTTT. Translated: CASGQGGDTEAFF.

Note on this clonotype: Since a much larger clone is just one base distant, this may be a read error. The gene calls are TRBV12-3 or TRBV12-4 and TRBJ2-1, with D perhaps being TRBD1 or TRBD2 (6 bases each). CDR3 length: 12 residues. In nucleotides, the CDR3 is TGTGCCAGCGGAGGGGGGTACAATGGGCAGTTCTTC. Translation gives CASGGGYNGQFF.

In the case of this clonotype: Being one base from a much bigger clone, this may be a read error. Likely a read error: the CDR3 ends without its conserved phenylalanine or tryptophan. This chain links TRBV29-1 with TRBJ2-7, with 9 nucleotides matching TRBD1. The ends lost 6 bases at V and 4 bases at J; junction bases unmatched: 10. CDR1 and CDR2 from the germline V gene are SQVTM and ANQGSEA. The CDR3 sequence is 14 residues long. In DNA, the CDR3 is TGCAGCGTGCAACCGGGACAGGGAGGATACGAGCAGTACTAC. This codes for CSVQPGQGGYEQYY.

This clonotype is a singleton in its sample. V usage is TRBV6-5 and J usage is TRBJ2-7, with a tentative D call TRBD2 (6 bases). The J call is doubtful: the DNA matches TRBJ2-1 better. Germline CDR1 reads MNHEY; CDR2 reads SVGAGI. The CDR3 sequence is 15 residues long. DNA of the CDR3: TGTGCTAGCGGCAATGGGGGAGTCACTCGCTACGAACAGTTCTTC. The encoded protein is CASGNGGVTRYEQFF.

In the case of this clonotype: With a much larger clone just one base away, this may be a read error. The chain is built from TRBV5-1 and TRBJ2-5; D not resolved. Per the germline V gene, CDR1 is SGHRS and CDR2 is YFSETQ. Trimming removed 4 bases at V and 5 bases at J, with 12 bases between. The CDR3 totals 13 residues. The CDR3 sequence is CASSHGRHETQYF. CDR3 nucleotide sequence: TGCGCCAGCAGCCACGGACGGCATGAGACCCAGTACTTC.

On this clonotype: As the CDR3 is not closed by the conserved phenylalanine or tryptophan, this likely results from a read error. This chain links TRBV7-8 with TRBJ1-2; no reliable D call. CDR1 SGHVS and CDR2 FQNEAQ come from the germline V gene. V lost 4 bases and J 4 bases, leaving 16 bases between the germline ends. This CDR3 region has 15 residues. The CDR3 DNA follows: TGTGCCAGCAGCTCTACAGTTAGCACAGTCTATGGCTACACCTCC. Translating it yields CASSSTVSTVYGYTS.

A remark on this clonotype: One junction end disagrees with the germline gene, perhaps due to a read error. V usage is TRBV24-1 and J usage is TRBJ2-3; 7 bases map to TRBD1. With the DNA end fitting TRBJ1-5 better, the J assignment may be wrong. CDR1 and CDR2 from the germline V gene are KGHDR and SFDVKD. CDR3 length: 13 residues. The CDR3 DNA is TGTGACACCAGTGAGGGGGCAACAGATACGCAGCATTTT. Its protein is CDTSEGATDTQHF.

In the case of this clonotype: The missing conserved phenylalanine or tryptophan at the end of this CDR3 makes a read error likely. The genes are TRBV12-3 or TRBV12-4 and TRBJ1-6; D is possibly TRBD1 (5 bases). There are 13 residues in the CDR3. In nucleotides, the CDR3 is TGTACCAGCAGAGTCGGGGCTAATTCACGCCTCCACATT. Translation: CTSRVGANSRLHI.

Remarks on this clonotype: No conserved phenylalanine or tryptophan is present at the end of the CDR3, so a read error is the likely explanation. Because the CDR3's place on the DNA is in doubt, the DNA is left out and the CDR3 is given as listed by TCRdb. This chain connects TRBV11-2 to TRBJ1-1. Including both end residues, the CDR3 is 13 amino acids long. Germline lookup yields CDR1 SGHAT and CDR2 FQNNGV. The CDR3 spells CASSLDLGTETFL.

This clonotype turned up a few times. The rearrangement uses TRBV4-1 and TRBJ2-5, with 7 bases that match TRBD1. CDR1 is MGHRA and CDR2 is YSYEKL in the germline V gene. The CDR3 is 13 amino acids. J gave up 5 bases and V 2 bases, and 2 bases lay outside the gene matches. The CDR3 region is CASSQLQGETQYF. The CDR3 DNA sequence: TGCGCCAGCAGCCAACTACAGGGGGAGACCCAGTACTTC.

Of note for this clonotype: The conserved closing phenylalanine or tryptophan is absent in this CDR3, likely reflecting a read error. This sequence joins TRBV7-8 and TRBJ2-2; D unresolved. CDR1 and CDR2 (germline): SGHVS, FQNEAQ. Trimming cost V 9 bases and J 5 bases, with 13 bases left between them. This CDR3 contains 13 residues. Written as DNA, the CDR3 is TGTGCCAGTAGGTTTCAGATGACCGGGGAGCTGTTTTCT. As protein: CASRFQMTGELFS.

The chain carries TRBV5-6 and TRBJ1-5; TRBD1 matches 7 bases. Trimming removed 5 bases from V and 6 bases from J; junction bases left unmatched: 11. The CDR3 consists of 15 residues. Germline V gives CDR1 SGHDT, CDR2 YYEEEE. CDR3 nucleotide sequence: TGTGCCAGCAGAAAAATTCAGGGGGAGGTTCAGCCCCAGCATTTT. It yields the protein CASRKIQGEVQPQHF.

As DNA, the CDR3 is TGCAGTGCTAGGAGGGGGTCGAAAGTCGGCATTCAGTACTTC. Its protein is CSARRGSKVGIQYF. The chain employs TRBV20-1 and TRBJ2-4, with a possible D match to TRBD1 (6 bases). The CDR3 contains 14 residues. Germline V gene lookup returns CDR1 DFQATT and CDR2 SNEGSKA (reference sequence). The V and J ends lost 3 bases and 9 bases respectively, with 18 bases between them.

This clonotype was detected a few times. The CDR3: CASTPGGNSYEQYF. DNA of the CDR3: TGTGCCAGCACCCCGGGAGGCAACTCCTACGAGCAGTACTTC. The chain has TRBV7-9 and TRBJ2-7; 7 bases are a match to TRBD2. The ends lost 7 bases at V and 0 bases at J; junction bases unmatched: 6. CDR1 is SEHNR, CDR2 FQNEAQ, per germline (reference sequence). The CDR3 is made up of 14 amino acids.

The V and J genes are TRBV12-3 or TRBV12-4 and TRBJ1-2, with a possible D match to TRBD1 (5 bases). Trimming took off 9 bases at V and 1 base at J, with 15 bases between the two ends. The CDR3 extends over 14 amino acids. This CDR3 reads CARSRPGGNYGYTF. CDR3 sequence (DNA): TGTGCCAGGAGCCGGCCGGGGGGTAACTATGGCTACACCTTC.

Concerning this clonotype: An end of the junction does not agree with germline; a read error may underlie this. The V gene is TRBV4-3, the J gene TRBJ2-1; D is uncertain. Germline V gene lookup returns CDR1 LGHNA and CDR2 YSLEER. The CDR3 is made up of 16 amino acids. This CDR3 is CASSQNRNYQNNEQFF. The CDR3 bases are TGTGCCAGCAGCCAAAACCGGAACTACCAAAACAATGAGCAGTTCTTC.

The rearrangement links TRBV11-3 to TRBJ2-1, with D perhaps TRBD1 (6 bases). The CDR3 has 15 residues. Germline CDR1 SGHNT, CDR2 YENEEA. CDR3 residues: CAGSLGTISPNEQFF. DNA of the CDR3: TGTGCTGGCAGCTTAGGGACAATAAGTCCCAATGAGCAGTTCTTC.

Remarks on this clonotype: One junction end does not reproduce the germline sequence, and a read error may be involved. The DNA of the CDR3 is TGTACCAGCAGTTTGGGGGGTTTAGGCATAGATACGCAGTATTTT. Translation gives CTSSLGGLGIDTQYF. V is TRBV12-3 or TRBV12-4 and J is TRBJ2-3; possible D gene TRBD2, 6 bases. The CDR3 spans 15 residues.

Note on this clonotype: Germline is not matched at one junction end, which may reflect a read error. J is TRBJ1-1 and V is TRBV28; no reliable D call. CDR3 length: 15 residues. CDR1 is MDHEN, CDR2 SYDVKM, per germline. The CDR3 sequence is CASRPRGMRDAEAFF. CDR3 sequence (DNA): TGTGCTAGCAGGCCCCGGGGAATGCGAGACGCTGAAGCTTTCTTT. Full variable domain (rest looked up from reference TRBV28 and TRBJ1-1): DVKVTQSSRYLVKRTGEKVFLECVQDMDHENMFWYRQDPGLGLRLIYFSYDVKMKEKGDIPEGYSVSREKKERFSLILESASTNQTSMYLCASRPRGMRDAEAFFGQGTRLTVV.

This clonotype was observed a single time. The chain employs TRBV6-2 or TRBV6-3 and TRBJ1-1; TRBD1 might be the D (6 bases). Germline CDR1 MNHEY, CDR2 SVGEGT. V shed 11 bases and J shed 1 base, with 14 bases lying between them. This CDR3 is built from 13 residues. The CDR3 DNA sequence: TGTGCCGCCACAGGGTACACGAACACTGAAGCTTTCTTT. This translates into CAATGYTNTEAFF.